These T cell receptor beta chains were read from a single sample in a study of long-term antiretroviral therapy in people with HIV. Data came from immunoSEQ multiplex PCR; TCRdb stores just in-frame clones and leaves some out. This sample carries under 45,000 clones, over 80% of them seen once, and the ten largest clones take around 5.9%. This material consisted of unsorted PBMCs, taken 1 year after starting antiretroviral therapy. The receptors here all came from a man younger than 30 with HIV. Each CDR3 is given with its conserved first and last residue. The order of the fields is clone size, J gene, V gene, D gene, CDR3 DNA, CDR3 protein. The D gene is left open where the match is weak. A clone size is listed for some rows: how often the clone was seen (once, few, many), or a class if it is expanded.

abundance: -
j_gene: TRBJ1-2
v_gene: TRBV18
d_gene: -
CDR3nt: TGTGCCAGCTCACCACTCGGCCAGGCCACGTTGGGGCCCTTTTACTATGGCTACACCTTC
CDR3aa: CASSPLGQATLGPFYYGYTF

abundance: -
j_gene: TRBJ2-7
v_gene: TRBV11-2
d_gene: TRBD2
CDR3nt: TGTGCCAGCAGCTTAGCGGGGGGGGACCACGAGCAGTACTTC
CDR3aa: CASSLAGGDHEQYF

abundance: -
j_gene: TRBJ2-7
v_gene: TRBV19
d_gene: TRBD1
CDR3nt: TGTGCCAGTAGTCCCCAGGGACAGGTCTCCTACGAGCAGTACTTC
CDR3aa: CASSPQGQVSYEQYF

abundance: -
j_gene: TRBJ1-2
v_gene: TRBV11-2
d_gene: -
CDR3nt: TGTGCCAGCAGCCCCAATCGACAGATCCCCTATGGCTACACCTTC
CDR3aa: CASSPNRQIPYGYTF

abundance: -
j_gene: TRBJ2-7
v_gene: TRBV27
d_gene: -
CDR3nt: TGTGCCAGCAGCTTGAGGGGAGTTCTCGACGAGCAGTACTTC
CDR3aa: CASSLRGVLDEQYF

abundance: -
j_gene: TRBJ2-1
v_gene: TRBV27
d_gene: -
CDR3nt: TGTGCCAGCAGTTTGGGATCGACGGCTTGGCAGTTCTTC
CDR3aa: CASSLGSTAWQFF

abundance: -
j_gene: TRBJ2-7
v_gene: TRBV10-1
d_gene: -
CDR3nt: TGCGCCAGCAGTGAGTCGGGGGTCGAGCAGTACTTC
CDR3aa: CASSESGVEQYF

abundance: -
j_gene: TRBJ2-7
v_gene: TRBV9
d_gene: -
CDR3nt: TGTGCCAGCAGCCTTATAGGGGACTCCTACGAGCAGTACTTC
CDR3aa: CASSLIGDSYEQYF

abundance: -
j_gene: TRBJ1-1
v_gene: TRBV14
d_gene: -
CDR3nt: TGTGCCAGCAGCCAAGCCCGGACAGCGCTGAACACTGAAGCTTTCTTT
CDR3aa: CASSQARTALNTEAFF

abundance: once
j_gene: TRBJ1-5
v_gene: TRBV5-5
d_gene: TRBD1
CDR3nt: TGTGCCAGCAGCCAATTCTGGACAGGGGGCGGACAGCCCCAGCATTTT
CDR3aa: CASSQFWTGGGQPQHF

abundance: -
j_gene: TRBJ1-4
v_gene: TRBV28
d_gene: -
CDR3nt: TGTGCCAGCAACCAAGAAAATGAAAAACTGTTTTTT
CDR3aa: CASNQENEKLFF

abundance: -
j_gene: TRBJ2-7
v_gene: TRBV7-8
d_gene: -
CDR3nt: TGTGCCAGCAGCTTAGCGGGAGGAGGGCTCGAGCAGTACTTC
CDR3aa: CASSLAGGGLEQYF

abundance: -
j_gene: TRBJ2-2
v_gene: TRBV9
d_gene: -
CDR3nt: TGTGCCAGCAGCGTAGAGGGGGGACCGGGGCCAGGCACCGGGGAGCTGTTTTTT
CDR3aa: CASSVEGGPGPGTGELFF

abundance: -
j_gene: TRBJ2-5
v_gene: TRBV5-1
d_gene: TRBD2
CDR3nt: TGCGCCAGCAGCTTGCCGGGAGGTCAAGAGACCCAGTACTTC
CDR3aa: CASSLPGGQETQYF

abundance: once
j_gene: TRBJ2-7
v_gene: TRBV28
d_gene: TRBD1
CDR3nt: TGTGCCAGCAGTTACTATCGATACAGGGGAAATTACGAGCAGTACTTC
CDR3aa: CASSYYRYRGNYEQYF

abundance: -
j_gene: TRBJ1-2
v_gene: TRBV5-4
d_gene: -
CDR3nt: TGTGCCAGCAGCTTCGGGCCCCTAAACCCTAACTATGGCTACACCTTC
CDR3aa: CASSFGPLNPNYGYTF

abundance: -
j_gene: TRBJ2-7
v_gene: TRBV29-1
d_gene: -
CDR3nt: TGCAGCGTTGAAACAGCGGGTGACTACGAGCAGTACTTC
CDR3aa: CSVETAGDYEQYF

abundance: few
j_gene: TRBJ2-7
v_gene: TRBV27
d_gene: -
CDR3nt: TGTGCCAGCAGTTTCGGCAGGGAGTACGAGCAGTACTTC
CDR3aa: CASSFGREYEQYF